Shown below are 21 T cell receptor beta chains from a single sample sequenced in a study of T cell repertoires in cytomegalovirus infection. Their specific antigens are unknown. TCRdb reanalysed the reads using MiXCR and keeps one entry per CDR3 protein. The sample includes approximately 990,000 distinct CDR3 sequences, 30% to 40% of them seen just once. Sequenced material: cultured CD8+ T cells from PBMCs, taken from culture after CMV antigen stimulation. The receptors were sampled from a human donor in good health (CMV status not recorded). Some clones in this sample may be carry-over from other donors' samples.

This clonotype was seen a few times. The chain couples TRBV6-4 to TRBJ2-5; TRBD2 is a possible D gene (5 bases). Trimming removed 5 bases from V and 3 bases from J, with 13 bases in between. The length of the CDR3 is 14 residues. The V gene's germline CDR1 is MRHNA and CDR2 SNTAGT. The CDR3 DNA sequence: TGTGCCAGCAGTCCCCTCCACGGGGAAGAGACCCAGTACTTC. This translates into CASSPLHGEETQYF.

The CDR3 region is CASSSSQSYNEQFF. The CDR3, as DNA: TGTGCCAGCAGTTCCTCCCAATCCTACAATGAGCAGTTCTTC. The rearrangement links TRBV27 to TRBJ2-1; D is unclear. Germline V gene lookup returns CDR1 MNHEY and CDR2 SMNVEV (reference sequence). The CDR3 is made up of 14 amino acids. Trimming took 4 bases from V and 1 from J, leaving 8 bases between them.

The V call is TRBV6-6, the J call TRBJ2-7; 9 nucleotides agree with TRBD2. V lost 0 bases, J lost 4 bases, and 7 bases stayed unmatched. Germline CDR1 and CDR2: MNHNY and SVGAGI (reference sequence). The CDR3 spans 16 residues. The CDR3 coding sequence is TGTGCCAGCAGTTACTCGAAGGCTAGCGGGGATTACGAGCAGTACTTC. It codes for CASSYSKASGDYEQYF.

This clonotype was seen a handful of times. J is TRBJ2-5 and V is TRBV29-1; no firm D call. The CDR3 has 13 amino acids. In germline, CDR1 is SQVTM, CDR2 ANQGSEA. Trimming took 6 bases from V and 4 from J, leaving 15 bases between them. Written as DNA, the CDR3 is TGCAGCGTGGTAGGGCAAGCCTTAGAGACCCAGTACTTC. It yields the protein CSVVGQALETQYF.

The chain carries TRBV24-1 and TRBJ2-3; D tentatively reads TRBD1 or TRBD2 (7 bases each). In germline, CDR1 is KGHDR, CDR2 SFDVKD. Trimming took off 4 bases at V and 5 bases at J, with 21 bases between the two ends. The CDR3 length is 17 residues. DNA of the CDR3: TGTGCCACCAGTGACTACACAGGGGTACTAGCGCAAGATACGCAGTATTTT. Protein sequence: CATSDYTGVLAQDTQYF.

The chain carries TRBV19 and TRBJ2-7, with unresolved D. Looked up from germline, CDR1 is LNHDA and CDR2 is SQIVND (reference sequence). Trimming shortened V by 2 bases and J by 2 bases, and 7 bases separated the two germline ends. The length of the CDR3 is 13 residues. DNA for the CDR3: TGTGCCAGTAGTATACAGGATGCCTACGAGCAGTACTTC. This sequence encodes CASSIQDAYEQYF.

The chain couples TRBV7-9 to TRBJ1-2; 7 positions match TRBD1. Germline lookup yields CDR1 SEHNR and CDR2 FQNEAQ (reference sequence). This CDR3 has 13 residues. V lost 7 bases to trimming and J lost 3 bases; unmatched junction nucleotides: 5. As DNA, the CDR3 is TGTGCCAGCATACCCGGGACAGACTATGGCTACACCTTC. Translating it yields CASIPGTDYGYTF.

Written as DNA, the CDR3 is TGTGCCAGCAGGACTGACAGGGGCGGAGAGACCCAGTACTTC. It yields the protein CASRTDRGGETQYF. This chain connects TRBV6-1 to TRBJ2-5, with TRBD1 matching 8 bases. The V gene end was trimmed by 6 bases and the J gene end by 4 bases; junction bases not matched to a gene: 7. The CDR3 spans 14 residues. Germline V gene data show CDR1 as MNHNS and CDR2 as SASEGT.

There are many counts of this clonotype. The CDR3 loop is CASSEYLSYEQYF. CDR3 bases: TGTGCCAGTTCCGAGTATCTCTCCTACGAGCAGTACTTC. J is TRBJ2-7 and V is TRBV7-2; D remains ambiguous. V was pared by 9 bases and J by 0 bases, with 12 bases between. This CDR3 comprises 13 residues. Germline values: CDR1 SGHTA, CDR2 FQGNSA.

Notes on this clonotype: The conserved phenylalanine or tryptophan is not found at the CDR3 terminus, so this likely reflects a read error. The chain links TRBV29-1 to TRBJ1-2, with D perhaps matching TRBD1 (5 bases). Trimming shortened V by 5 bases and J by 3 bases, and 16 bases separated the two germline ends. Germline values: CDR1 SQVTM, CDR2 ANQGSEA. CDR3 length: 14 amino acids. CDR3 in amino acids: CSVIPGTGDYGYTY. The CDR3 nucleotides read TGCAGCGTTATTCCAGGGACTGGGGACTATGGCTACACCTAC.

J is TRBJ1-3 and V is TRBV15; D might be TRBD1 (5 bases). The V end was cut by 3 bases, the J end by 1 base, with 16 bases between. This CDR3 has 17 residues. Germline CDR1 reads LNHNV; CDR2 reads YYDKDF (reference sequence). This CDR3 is CATSRKPLGGSGNTIYF. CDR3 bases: TGTGCCACCAGCAGGAAGCCACTCGGGGGGTCTGGAAACACCATATATTTT.

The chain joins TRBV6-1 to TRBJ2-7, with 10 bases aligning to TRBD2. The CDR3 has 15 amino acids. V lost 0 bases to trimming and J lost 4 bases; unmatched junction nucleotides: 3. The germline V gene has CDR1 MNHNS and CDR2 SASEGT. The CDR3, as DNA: TGTGCCAGCAGTGAAGCTAGCGGGGGGACTTACGAGCAGTACGTC. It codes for CASSEASGGTYEQYV.

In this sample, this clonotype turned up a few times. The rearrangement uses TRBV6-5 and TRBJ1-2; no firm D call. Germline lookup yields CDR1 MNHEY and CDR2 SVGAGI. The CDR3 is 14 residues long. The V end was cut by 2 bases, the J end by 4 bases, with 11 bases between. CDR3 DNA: TGTGCCAGCAGTTACGAATCGGACGGCTATGGCTACACCTTC. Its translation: CASSYESDGYGYTF.

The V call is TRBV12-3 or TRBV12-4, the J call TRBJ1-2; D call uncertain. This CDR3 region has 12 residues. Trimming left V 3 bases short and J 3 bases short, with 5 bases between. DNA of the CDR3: TGTGCCAGCAGTTTGAACTACTATGGCTACACCTTC. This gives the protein CASSLNYYGYTF.

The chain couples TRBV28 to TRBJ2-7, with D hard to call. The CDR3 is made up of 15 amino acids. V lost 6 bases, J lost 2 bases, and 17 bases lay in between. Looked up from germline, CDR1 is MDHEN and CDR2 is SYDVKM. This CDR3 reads CASSSRNYFPYEQYF. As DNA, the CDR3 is TGTGCCAGCAGCAGCCGGAACTACTTTCCCTACGAGCAGTACTTC.

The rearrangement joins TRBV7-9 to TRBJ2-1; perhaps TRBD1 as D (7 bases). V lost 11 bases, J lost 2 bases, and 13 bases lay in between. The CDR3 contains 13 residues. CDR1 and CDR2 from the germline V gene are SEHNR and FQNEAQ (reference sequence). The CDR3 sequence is CAGDREAYNEQFF. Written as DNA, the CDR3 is TGTGCCGGCGACAGGGAGGCCTACAATGAGCAGTTCTTC.

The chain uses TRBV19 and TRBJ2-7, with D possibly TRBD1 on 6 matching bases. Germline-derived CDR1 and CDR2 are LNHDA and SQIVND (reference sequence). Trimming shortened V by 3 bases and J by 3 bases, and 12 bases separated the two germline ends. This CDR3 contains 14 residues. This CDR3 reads CASSMVQGIYEQYF. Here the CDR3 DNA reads TGTGCCAGTAGTATGGTACAGGGAATCTACGAGCAGTACTTC.

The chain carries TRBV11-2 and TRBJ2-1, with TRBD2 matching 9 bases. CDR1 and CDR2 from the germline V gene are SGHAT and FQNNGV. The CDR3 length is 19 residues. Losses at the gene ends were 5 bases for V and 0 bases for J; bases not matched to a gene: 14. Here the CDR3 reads CASSPRNSGGLSSYNEQFF. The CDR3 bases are TGTGCCAGCAGCCCTAGGAATAGCGGGGGCCTAAGCTCCTACAATGAGCAGTTCTTC.

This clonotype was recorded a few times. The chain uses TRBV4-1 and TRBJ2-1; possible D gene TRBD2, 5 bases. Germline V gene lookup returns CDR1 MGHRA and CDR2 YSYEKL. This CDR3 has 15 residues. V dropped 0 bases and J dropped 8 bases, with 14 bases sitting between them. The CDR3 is CASSQDRLAKDEQFF. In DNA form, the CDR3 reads TGCGCCAGCAGCCAAGATAGGCTAGCAAAGGATGAGCAGTTCTTC.

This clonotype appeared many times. This chain's CDR3 is CASSLIARTSGGALGAKNIQYF. Written as DNA, the CDR3 is TGTGCCAGCAGCCTGATTGCTAGGACTAGCGGGGGGGCCTTGGGAGCCAAAAACATTCAGTACTTC. This sequence joins TRBV7-2 and TRBJ2-4, with 15 bases identical to TRBD2. Trimming removed 5 bases from V and 0 bases from J; junction bases left unmatched: 17. This CDR3 is built from 22 residues. Germline loops: CDR1 SGHTA, CDR2 FQGNSA.

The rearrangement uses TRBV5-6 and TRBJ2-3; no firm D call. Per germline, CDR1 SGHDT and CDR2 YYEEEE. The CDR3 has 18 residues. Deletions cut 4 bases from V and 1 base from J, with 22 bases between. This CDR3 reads CASSLNAYLVDRTDTQYF. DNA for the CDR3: TGTGCCAGCAGCCTAAACGCTTACCTTGTTGATCGCACAGATACGCAGTATTTT.